The clone carrying this T cell receptor beta chain was recorded a few times. This sample was included in a study of identical twins. Each CDR3 protein gets one entry after TCRdb re-called the 5' RACE reads with MiXCR. The sample lists under 500,000 distinct CDR3 sequences, roughly 13% occurring once. CDR1 is MNHEY, CDR2 SMNVEV, per germline (reference sequence). The germline V and J ends were trimmed by 3 bases and 3 bases, with 9 bases remaining between them. The CDR3 is 13 amino acids. These same data were also listed under a study on yellow fever vaccine responses in identical twins.

Sequencing was carried out using CD4+ T cells sorted from blood. This clonotype was obtained from a woman between 18 and 29 years old in good health. The genes are TRBV27 and TRBJ2-7; the D is unclear. CDR3 region: CASSLRRSYEQYF. Here the CDR3 DNA reads TGTGCCAGCAGTTTGAGGCGGAGCTACGAGCAGTACTTC.